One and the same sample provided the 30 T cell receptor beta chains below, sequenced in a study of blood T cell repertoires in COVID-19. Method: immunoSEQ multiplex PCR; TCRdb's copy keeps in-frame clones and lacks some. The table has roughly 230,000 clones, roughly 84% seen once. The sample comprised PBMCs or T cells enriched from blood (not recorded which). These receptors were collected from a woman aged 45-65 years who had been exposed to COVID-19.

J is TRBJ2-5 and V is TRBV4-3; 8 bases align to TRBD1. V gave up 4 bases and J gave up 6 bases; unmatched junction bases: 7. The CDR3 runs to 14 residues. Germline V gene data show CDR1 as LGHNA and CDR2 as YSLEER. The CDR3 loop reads CASSRGARGQTQYF. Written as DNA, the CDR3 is TGCGCCAGCAGCCGCGGGGCCAGGGGGCAGACCCAGTACTTC.

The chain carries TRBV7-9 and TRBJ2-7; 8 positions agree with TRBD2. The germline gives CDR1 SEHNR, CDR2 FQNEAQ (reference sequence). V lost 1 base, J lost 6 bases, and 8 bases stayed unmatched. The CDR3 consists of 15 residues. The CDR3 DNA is TGTGCCAGCAGCTTAGTGGGACTAGGATTTTCCGAGCAGTACTTC. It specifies CASSLVGLGFSEQYF.

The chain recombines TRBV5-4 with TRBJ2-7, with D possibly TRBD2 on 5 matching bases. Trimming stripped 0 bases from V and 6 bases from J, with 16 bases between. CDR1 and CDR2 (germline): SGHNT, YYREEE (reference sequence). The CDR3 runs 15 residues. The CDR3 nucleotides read TGTGCCAGCAGCTTGGGAGGGATGGGTGAGGGCGAGCAGTACTTC. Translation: CASSLGGMGEGEQYF.

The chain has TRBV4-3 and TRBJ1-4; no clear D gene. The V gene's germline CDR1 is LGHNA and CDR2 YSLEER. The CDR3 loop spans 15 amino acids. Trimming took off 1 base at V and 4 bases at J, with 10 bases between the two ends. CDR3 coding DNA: TGCGCCAGCAGCCAAGGAAGTCGCAGTAATGAAAAACTGTTTTTT. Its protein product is CASSQGSRSNEKLFF.

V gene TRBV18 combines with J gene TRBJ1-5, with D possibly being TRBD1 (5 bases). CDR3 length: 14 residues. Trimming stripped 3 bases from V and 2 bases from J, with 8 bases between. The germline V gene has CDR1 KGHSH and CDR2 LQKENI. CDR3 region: CASSPVTGNQPQHF. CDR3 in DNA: TGTGCCAGCTCACCGGTGACAGGCAATCAGCCCCAGCATTTT. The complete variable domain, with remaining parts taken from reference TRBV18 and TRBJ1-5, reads NAGVMQNPRHLVRRRGQEARLRCSPMKGHSHVYWYRQLPEEGLKFMVYLQKENIIDESGMPKERFSAEFPKEGPSILRIQQVVRGDSAAYFCASSPVTGNQPQHFGDGTRLSIL.

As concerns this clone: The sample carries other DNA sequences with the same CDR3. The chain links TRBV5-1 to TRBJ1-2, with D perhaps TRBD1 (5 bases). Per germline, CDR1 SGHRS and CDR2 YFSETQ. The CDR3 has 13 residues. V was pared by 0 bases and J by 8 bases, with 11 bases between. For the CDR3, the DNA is TGCGCCAGCAGCTTGGCAGGGAGGAGCGGCTACACCTTC. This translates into CASSLAGRSGYTF.

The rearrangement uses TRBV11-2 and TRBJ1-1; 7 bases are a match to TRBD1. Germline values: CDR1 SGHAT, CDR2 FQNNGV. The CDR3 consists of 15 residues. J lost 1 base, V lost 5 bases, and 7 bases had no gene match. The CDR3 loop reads CASSPRQGKNTEAFF. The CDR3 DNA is TGTGCCAGCAGCCCCCGACAGGGAAAGAACACTGAAGCTTTCTTT. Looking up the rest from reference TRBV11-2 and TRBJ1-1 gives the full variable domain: EAGVAQSPRYKIIEKRQSVAFWCNPISGHATLYWYQQILGQGPKLLIQFQNNGVVDDSQLPKDRFSAERLKGVDSTLKIQPAKLEDSAVYLCASSPRQGKNTEAFFGQGTRLTVV.

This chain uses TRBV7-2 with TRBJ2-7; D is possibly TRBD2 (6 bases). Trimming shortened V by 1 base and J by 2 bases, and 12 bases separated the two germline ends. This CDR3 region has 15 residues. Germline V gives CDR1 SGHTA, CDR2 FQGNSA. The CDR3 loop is CASSLDGGVTYEQYF. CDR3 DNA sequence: TGTGCCAGCAGCTTAGATGGCGGGGTCACCTACGAGCAGTACTTC.

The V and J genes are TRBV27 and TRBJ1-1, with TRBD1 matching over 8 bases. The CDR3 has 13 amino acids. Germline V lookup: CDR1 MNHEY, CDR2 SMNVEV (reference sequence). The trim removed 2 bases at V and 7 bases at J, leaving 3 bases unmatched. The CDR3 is CASSLDRGSEAFF. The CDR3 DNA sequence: TGTGCCAGCAGTTTAGACAGGGGAAGTGAAGCTTTCTTT.

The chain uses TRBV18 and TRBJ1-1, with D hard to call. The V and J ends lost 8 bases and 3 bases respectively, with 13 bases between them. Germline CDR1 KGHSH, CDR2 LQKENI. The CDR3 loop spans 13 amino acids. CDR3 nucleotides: TGTGCCAGCCGTGTCTTGCAGGACACTGAAGCTTTCTTT. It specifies CASRVLQDTEAFF.

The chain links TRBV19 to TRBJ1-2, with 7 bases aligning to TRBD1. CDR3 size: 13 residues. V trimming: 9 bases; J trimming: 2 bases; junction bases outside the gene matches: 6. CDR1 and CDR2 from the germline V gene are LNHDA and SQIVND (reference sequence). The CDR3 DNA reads TGTGCCAGCACTCACAGGGGAAACTATGGCTACACCTTC. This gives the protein CASTHRGNYGYTF.

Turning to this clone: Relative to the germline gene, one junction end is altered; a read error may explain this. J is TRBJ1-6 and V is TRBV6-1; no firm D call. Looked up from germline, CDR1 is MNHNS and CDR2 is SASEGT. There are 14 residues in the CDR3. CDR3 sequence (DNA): TGTGCCAGCAGCGAAGGACGGGATGGTTCACCCCTCCACTTT. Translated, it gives CASSEGRDGSPLHF.

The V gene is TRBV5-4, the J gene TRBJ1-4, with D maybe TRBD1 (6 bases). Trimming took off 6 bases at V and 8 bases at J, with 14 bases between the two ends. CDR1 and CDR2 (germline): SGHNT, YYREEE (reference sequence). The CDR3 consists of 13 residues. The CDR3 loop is CASKSYDREKLFF. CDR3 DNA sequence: TGTGCCAGCAAGTCCTATGACAGGGAAAAACTGTTTTTT.

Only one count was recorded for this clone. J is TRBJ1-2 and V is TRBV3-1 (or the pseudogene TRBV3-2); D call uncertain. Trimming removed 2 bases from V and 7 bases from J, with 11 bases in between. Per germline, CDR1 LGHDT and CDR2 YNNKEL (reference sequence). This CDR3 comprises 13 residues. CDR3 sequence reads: CASSQQTNLGYTF. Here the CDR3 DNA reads TGTGCCAGCAGCCAACAAACTAATCTTGGCTACACCTTC.

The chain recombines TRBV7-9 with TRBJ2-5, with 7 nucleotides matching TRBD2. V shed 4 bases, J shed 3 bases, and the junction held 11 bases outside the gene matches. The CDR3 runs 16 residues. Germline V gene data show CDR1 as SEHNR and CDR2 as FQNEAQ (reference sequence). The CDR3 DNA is TGTGCCAGCAGCTCGATCTCCGGGGGGACTAAAGAGACCCAGTACTTC. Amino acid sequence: CASSSISGGTKETQYF.

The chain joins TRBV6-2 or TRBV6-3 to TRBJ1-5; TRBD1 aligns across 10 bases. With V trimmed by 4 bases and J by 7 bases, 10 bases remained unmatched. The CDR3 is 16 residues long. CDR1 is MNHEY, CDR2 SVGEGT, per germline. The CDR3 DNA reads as TGTGCCAGCAGTTCGCGGACAGGGGGGCCGGCGCAGCCCCAGCATTTT. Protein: CASSSRTGGPAQPQHF.

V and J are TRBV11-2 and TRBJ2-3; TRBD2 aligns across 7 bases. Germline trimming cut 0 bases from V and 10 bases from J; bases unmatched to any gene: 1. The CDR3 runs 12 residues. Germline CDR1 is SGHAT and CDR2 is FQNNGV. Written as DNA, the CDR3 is TGTGCCAGCAGCTTAGATCGGGGGGCGCAGTATTTT. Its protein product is CASSLDRGAQYF.

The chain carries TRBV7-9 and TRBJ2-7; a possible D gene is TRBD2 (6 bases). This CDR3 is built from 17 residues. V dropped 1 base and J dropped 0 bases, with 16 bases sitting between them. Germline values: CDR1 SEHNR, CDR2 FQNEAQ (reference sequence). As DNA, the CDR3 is TGTGCCAGCAGCTTAGTGGATAGCGGATACAGCTCCTACGAGCAGTACTTC. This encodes CASSLVDSGYSSYEQYF.

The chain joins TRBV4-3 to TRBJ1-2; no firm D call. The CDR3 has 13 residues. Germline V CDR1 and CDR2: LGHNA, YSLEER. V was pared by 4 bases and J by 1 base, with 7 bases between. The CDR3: CASSPGYNYGYTF. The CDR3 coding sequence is TGCGCCAGCAGCCCGGGATATAACTATGGCTACACCTTC.

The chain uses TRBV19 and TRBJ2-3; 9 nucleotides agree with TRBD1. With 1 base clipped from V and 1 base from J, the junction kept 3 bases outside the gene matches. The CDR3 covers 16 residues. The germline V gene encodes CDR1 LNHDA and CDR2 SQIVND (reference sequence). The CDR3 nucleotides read TGTGCCAGTAGTATAGGACAGGGGGTAGGCACAGATACGCAGTATTTT. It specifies CASSIGQGVGTDTQYF.

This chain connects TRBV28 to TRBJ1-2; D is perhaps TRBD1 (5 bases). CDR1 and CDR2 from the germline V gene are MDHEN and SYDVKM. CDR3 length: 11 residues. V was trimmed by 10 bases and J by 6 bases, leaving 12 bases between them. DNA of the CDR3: TGTGCCATAAGGGGAAGAGATGGCTACACCTTC. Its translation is CAIRGRDGYTF.

CDR3 in DNA: TGCGCCAGCAGCTTGGCAGGGGGCGGAGAAGCTTTCTTT. Protein: CASSLAGGGEAFF. V gene TRBV5-1 combines with J gene TRBJ1-1; 8 bases agree with TRBD1. With 0 bases clipped from V and 8 bases from J, the junction kept 3 bases outside the gene matches. Germline V CDR1 and CDR2: SGHRS, YFSETQ. There are 13 residues in the CDR3.

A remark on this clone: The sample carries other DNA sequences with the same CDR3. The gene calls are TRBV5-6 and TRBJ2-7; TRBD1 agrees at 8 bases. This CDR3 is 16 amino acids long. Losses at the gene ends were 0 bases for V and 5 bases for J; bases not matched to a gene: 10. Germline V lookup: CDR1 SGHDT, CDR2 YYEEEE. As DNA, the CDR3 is TGTGCCAGCAGCTTGGTGAGGAGGCAGGGGGCGAACGAGCAGTACTTC. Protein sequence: CASSLVRRQGANEQYF.

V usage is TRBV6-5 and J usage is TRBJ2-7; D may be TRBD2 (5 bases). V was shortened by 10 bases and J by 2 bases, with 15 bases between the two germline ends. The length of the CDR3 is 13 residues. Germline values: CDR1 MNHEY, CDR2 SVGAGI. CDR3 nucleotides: TGTGCCACAACGGGGTGGGAAGCCTACGAGCAGTACTTC. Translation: CATTGWEAYEQYF.

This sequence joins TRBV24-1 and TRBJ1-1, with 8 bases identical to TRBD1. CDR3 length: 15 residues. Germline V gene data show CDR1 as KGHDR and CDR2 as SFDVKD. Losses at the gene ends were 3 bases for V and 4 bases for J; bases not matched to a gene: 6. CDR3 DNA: TGTGCCACCAGTGATGCGACAGGGGTGAGCACTGAAGCTTTCTTT. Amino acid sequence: CATSDATGVSTEAFF.

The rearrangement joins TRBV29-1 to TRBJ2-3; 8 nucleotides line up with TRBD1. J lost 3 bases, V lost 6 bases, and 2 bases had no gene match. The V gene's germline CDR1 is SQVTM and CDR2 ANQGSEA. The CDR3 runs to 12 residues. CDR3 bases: TGCAGCGTAAACAGGGGGACAGATACGCAGTATTTT. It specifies CSVNRGTDTQYF.

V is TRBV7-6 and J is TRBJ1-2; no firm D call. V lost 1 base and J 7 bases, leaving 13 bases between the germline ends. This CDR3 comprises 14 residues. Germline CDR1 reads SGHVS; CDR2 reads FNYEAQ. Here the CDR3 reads CASSLGGAFGGYTF. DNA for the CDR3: TGTGCCAGCAGCTTAGGAGGCGCCTTCGGTGGCTACACCTTC.

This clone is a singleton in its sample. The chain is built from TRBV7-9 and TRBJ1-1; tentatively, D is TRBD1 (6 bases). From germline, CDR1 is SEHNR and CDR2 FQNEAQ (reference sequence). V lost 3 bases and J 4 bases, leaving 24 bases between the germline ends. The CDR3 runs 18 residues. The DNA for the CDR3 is TGTGCCAGCAGCTTTGAGGGTGCAGGGGTGTTTGCGGGCACTGAAGCTTTCTTT. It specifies CASSFEGAGVFAGTEAFF.

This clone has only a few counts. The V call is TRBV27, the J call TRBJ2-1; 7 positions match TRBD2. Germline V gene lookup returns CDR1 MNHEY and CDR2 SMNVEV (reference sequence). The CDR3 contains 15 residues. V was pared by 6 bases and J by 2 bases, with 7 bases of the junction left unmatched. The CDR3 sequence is CASSPSGGAYNEQFF. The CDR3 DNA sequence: TGTGCCAGCAGCCCCTCGGGGGGTGCCTACAATGAGCAGTTCTTC.

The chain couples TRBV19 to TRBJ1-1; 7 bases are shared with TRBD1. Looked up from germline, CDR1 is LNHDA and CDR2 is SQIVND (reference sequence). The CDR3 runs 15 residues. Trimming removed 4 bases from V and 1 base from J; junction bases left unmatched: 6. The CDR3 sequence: CASSNPTGQNTEAFF. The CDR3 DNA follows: TGTGCCAGTAGTAACCCGACAGGGCAGAACACTGAAGCTTTCTTT.